This T cell receptor (beta chain) derives from a study of shared clonotypes between healthy human individuals. Overall study results and limits: In a few donors, around 5% of naive CD4 clonotypes appeared in common. On the whole, naive subsets had larger estimated richness than memory subsets had.

To note about this clone: No antigen is known for it.

The CDR3 spans 15 residues. Trimming left V 6 bases short and J 4 bases short, with 16 bases between. Germline-derived CDR1 and CDR2 are SGHTA and FQGNSA. The table came from immunoSEQ multiplex PCR; TCRdb's copy has only in-frame clones and leaves some out. The table has 2 million to 2.5 million clones, 95% seen once. Material for sequencing was naive CD4+ T cells sorted from blood. Subset of the sample: CD45RA+ positively selected. This sequence originates from a man between 18 and 35 years old in good health. V gene TRBV7-2 combines with J gene TRBJ2-1; D may be TRBD2 (6 bases). CDR3 residues: CASSSSSGTYNEQFF. In nucleotides, the CDR3 is TGTGCCAGCAGTTCAAGCTCCGGGACTTACAATGAGCAGTTCTTC.